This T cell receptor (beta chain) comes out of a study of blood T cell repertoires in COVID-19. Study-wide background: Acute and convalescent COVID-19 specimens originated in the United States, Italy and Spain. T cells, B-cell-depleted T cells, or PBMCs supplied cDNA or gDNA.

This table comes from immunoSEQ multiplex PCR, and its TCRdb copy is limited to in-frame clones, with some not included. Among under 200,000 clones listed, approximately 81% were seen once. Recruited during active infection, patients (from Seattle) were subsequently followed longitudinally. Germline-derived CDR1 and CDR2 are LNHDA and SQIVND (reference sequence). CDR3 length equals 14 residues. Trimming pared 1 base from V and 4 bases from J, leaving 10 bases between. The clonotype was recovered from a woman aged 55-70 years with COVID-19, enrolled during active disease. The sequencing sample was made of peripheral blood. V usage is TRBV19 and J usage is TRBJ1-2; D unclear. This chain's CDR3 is CASSIGLSGYGYTF. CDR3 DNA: TGTGCCAGTAGTATAGGGCTGTCAGGCTATGGCTACACCTTC.